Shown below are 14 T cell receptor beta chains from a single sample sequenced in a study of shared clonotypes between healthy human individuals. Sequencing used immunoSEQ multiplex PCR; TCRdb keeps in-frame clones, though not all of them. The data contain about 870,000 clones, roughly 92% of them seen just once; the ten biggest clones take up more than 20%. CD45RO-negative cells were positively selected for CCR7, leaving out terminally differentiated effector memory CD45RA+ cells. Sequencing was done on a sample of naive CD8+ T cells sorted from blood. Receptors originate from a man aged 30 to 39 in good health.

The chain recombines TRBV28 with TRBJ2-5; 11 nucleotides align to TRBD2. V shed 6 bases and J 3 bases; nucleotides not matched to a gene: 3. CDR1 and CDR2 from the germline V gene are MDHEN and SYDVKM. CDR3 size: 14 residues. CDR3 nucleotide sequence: TGTGCCAGCAGCGGGGGACTAGCGGAAGAGACCCAGTACTTC. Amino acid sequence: CASSGGLAEETQYF.

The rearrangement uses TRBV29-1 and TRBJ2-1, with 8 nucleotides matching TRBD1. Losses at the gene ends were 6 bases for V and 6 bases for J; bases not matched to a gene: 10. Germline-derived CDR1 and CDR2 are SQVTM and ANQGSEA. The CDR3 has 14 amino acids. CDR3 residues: CSVPGTGVINEQFF. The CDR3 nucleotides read TGCAGCGTGCCCGGGACAGGAGTCATCAATGAGCAGTTCTTC.

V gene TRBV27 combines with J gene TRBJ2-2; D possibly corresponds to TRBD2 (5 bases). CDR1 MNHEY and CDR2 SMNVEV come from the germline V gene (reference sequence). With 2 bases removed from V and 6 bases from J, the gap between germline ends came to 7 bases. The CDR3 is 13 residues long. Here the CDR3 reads CASSLNSAGELFF. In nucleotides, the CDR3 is TGTGCCAGCAGTTTAAATAGCGCCGGGGAGCTGTTTTTT.

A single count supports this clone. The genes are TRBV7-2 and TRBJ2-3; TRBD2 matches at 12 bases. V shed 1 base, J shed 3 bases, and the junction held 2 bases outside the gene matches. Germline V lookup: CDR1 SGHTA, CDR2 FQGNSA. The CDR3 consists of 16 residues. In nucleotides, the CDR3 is TGTGCCAGCAGCTTAGTCCTAGCGGGAGGGACAGATACGCAGTATTTT. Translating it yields CASSLVLAGGTDTQYF.

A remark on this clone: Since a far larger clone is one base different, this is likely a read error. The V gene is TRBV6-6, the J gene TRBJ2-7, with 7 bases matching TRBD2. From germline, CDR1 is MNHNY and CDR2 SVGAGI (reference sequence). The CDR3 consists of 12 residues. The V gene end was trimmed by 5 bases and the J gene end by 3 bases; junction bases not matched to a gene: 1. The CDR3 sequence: CASSASGYEQYF. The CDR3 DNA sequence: TGTGCCAGCAGTGCTAGCGGCTACGAGCAGTACTTC.

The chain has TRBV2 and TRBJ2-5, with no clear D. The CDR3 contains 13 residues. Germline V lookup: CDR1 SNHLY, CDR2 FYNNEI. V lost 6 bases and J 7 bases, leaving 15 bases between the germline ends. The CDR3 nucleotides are TGTGCCAGCAGCGACGGGCTAGAGGCGACCCAGTACTTC. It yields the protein CASSDGLEATQYF.

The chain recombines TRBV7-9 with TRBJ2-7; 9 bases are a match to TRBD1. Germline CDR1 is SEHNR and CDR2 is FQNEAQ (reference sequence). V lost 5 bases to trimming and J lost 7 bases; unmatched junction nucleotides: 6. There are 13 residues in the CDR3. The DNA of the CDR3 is TGTGCCAGCAGCCCCTGGACAGGGGAGGAGCAGTACTTC. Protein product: CASSPWTGEEQYF.

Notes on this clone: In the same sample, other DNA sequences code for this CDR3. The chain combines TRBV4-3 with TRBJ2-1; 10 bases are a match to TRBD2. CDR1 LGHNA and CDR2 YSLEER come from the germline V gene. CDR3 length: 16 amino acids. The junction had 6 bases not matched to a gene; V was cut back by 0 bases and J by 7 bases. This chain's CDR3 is CASSQDGLAGVNEQFF. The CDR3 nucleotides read TGCGCCAGCAGCCAAGATGGGCTAGCGGGAGTAAATGAGCAGTTCTTC.

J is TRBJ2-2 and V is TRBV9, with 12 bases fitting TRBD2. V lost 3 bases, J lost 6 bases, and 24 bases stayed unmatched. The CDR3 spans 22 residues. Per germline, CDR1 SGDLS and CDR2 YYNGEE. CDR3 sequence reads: CASSGPIKPSGRALGAPGELFF. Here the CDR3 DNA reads TGTGCCAGCAGCGGACCGATCAAACCTAGCGGGAGGGCTTTGGGGGCCCCCGGGGAGCTGTTTTTT.

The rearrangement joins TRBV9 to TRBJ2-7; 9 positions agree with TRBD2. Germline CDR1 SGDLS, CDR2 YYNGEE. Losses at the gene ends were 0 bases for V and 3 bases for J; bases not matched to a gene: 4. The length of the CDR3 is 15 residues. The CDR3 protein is CASSVGSSGNYEQYF. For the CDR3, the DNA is TGTGCCAGCAGCGTAGGATCTAGCGGGAACTACGAGCAGTACTTC.

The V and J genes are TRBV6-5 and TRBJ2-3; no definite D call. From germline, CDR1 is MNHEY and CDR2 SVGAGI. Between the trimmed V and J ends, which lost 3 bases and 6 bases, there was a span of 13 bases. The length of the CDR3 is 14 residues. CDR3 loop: CASSYSRAMDTQYF. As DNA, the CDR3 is TGTGCCAGCAGTTATTCCAGAGCTATGGATACGCAGTATTTT.

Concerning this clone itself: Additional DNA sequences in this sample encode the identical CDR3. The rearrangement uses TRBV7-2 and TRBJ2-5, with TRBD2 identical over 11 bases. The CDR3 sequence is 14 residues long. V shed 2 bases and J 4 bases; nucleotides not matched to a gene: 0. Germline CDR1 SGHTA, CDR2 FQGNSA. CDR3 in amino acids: CASSLLAGGETQYF. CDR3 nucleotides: TGTGCCAGCAGCTTACTAGCGGGAGGAGAGACCCAGTACTTC.

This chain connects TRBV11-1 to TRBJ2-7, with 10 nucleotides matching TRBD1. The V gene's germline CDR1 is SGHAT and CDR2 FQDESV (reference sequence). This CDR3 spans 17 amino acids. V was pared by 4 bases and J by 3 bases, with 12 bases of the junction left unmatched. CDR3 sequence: CASSSTIRDRGNYEQYF. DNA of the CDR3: TGTGCCAGCAGCTCGACGATCCGGGACAGGGGCAACTACGAGCAGTACTTC.

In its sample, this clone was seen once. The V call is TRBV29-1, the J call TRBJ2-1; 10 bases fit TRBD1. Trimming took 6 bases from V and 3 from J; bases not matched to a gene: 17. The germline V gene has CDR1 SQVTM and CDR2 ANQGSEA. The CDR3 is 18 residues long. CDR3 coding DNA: TGCAGCGTAGATCCAGGGACAGGGGCCGCAGGGGTCTACAATGAGCAGTTCTTC. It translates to CSVDPGTGAAGVYNEQFF.